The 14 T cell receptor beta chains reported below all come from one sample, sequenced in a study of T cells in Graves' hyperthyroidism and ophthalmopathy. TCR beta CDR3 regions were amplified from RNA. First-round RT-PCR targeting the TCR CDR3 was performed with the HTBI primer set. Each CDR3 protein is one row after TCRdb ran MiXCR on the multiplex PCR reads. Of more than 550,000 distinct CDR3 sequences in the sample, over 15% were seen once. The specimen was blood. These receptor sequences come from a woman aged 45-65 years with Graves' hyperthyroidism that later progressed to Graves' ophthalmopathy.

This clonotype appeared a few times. The CDR3 protein is CASSLGRGVKGTEAFF. CDR3 DNA: TGTGCCAGCAGCTTAGGAAGGGGGGTGAAGGGCACTGAAGCTTTCTTT. The chain has TRBV7-9 and TRBJ1-1; D perhaps matches TRBD1 (6 bases). V shed 1 base and J shed 4 bases, with 16 bases lying between them. The germline gives CDR1 SEHNR, CDR2 FQNEAQ (reference sequence). This CDR3 region has 16 residues.

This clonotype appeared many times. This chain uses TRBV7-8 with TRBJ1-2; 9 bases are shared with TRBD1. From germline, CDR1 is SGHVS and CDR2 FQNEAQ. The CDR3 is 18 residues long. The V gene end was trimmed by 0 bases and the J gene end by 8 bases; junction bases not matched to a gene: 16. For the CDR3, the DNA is TGTGCCAGCAGCTTAGCTTTGCGTTTAGGGACAGGGTCCGCCGGCTACACCTTC. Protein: CASSLALRLGTGSAGYTF. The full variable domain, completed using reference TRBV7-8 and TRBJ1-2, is GAGVSQSPRYKVAKRGQDVALRCDPISGHVSLFWYQQALGQGPEFLTYFQNEAQLDKSGLPSDRFFAERPEGSVSTLKIQRTQQEDSAVYLCASSLALRLGTGSAGYTFGSGTRLTVV.

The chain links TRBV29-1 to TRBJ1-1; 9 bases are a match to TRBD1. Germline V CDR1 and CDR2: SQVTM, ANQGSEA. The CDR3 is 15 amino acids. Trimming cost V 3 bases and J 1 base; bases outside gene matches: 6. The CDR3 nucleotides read TGCAGCGTTGATTTTAAGGGACAGGGGAACACTGAAGCTTTCTTT. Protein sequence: CSVDFKGQGNTEAFF.

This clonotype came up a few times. The CDR3 sequence: CASSGGLPNSPLHF. The DNA for the CDR3 is TGTGCCAGCAGTGGAGGACTCCCGAATTCACCCCTCCACTTT. J is TRBJ1-6 and V is TRBV2; D unresolved. Germline loops: CDR1 SNHLY, CDR2 FYNNEI. The CDR3 is 14 residues long. V was shortened by 4 bases and J by 7 bases, with 11 bases between the two germline ends.

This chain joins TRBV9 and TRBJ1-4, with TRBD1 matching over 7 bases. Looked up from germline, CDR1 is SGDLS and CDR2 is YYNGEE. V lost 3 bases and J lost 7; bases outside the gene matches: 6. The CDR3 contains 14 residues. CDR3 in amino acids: CASSAEQGTEKLFF. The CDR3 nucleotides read TGTGCCAGCAGCGCCGAACAGGGGACTGAAAAACTGTTTTTT.

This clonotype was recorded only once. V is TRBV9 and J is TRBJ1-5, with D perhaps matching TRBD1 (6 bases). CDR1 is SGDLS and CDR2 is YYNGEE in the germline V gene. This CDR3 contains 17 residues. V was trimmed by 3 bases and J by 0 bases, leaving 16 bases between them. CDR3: CASSEGGGSYSNQPQHF. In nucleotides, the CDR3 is TGTGCCAGCAGCGAGGGAGGGGGGTCTTATAGCAATCAGCCCCAGCATTTT.

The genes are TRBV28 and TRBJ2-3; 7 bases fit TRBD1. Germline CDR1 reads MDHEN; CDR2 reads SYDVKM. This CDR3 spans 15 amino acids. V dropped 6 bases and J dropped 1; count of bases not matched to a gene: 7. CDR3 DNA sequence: TGTGCCAGCAGACGAGGGGGCGCAGGCACAGATACGCAGTATTTT. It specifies CASRRGGAGTDTQYF.

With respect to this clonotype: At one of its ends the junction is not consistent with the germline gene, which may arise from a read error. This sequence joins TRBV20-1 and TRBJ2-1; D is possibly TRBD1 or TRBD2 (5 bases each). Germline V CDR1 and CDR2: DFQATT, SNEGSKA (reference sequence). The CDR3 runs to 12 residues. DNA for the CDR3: TGCAGTGGGGGGTACTCCCACAATGAGCAGTTCTTC. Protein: CSGGYSHNEQFF.

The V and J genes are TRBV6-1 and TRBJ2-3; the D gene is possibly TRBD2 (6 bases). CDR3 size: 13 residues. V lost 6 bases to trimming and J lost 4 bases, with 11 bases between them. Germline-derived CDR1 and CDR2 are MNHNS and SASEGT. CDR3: CASRRRGPDTQYF. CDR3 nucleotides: TGTGCCAGCAGGAGGAGGGGTCCAGATACGCAGTATTTT.

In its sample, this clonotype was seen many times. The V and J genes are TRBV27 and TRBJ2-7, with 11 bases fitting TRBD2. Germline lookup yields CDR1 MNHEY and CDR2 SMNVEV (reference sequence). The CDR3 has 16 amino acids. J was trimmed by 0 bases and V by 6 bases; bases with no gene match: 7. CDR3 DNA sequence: TGTGCCAGCAGCGACCTACTAGCGGGGGTCTCCTACGAGCAGTACTTC. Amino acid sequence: CASSDLLAGVSYEQYF.

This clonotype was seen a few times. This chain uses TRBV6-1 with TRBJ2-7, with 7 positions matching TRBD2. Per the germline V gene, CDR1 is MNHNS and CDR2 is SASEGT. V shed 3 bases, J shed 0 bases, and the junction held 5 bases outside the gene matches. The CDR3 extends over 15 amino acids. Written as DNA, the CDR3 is TGTGCCAGCAGTGAGAAGCGGGATGGCTCCTACGAGCAGTACTTC. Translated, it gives CASSEKRDGSYEQYF.

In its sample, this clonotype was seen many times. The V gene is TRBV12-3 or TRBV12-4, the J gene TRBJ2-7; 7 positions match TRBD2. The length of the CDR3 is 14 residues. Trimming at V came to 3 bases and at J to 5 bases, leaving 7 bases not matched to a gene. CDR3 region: CASSLGAGVDEQYF. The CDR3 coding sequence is TGTGCCAGCAGTTTGGGTGCGGGGGTCGACGAGCAGTACTTC.

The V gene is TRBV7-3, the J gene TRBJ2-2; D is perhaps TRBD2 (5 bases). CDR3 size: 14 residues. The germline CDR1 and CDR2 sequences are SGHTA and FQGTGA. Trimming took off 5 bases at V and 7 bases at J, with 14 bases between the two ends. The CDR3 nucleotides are TGTGCCAGCAGCCAAGCCGAGGGTTTCGGGGAGCTGTTTTTT. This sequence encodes CASSQAEGFGELFF.

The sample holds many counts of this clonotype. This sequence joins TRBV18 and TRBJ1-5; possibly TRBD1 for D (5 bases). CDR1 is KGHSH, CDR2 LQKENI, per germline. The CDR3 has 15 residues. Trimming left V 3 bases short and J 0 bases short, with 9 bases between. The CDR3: CASSPIRASNQPQHF. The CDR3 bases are TGTGCCAGCTCACCGATCAGGGCTAGCAATCAGCCCCAGCATTTT.